Below are 27 T cell receptor beta chains sequenced from a single sample in a study of cytomegalovirus exposure and HLA in healthy donors. Sequenced by immunoSEQ multiplex PCR; TCRdb stores in-frame clones only, minus some. The repertoire consists of 220,000 or so clones, with 75% to 95% occurring once and the leading ten covering roughly 1%. The source material was PBMCs. Source of these receptors: a woman aged 18-35 years in good health and CMV-seronegative.

The rearrangement uses TRBV30 and TRBJ2-2; maybe TRBD2 (6 bases). V lost 5 bases, J lost 4 bases, and 23 bases lay in between. In germline, CDR1 is GTSNPN, CDR2 SVGIG (reference sequence). The CDR3 is 17 amino acids. The CDR3, as DNA: TGTGCCTGGGATCTTGGGCTTGGGGTCGGGGGCACCGGGGAGCTGTTTTTT. Protein: CAWDLGLGVGGTGELFF.

This rearrangement joins TRBV5-1 to TRBJ1-1; D gene uncertain. The CDR3 extends over 14 amino acids. Germline loops: CDR1 SGHRS, CDR2 YFSETQ. V lost 0 bases, J lost 2 bases, and 8 bases lay in between. The CDR3 DNA follows: TGCGCCAGCAGCTTGGCGGGAACTAACACTGAAGCTTTCTTT. Its protein product is CASSLAGTNTEAFF.

The V call is TRBV9, the J call TRBJ2-1; 8 bases align to TRBD1. The germline V gene encodes CDR1 SGDLS and CDR2 YYNGEE. J lost 9 bases, V lost 0 bases, and 5 bases had no gene match. The CDR3 has 14 residues. CDR3 coding DNA: TGTGCCAGCAGCGTAGAGGACAGGGATGGTGAGCAGTTCTTC. Translating gives CASSVEDRDGEQFF.

The genes are TRBV2 and TRBJ1-2; 8 bases map to TRBD1. Germline CDR1 and CDR2: SNHLY and FYNNEI. J was trimmed by 8 bases and V by 7 bases; bases with no gene match: 18. The length of the CDR3 is 16 residues. The CDR3 bases are TGTGCCAGCACCCGGTCCAGAGGACAGGGAGGGTTAGGCTACACCTTC. Protein sequence: CASTRSRGQGGLGYTF.

The rearrangement uses TRBV5-1 and TRBJ2-2, with D possibly being TRBD2 (6 bases). Germline V gene sequence: CDR1 SGHRS, CDR2 YFSETQ. Trimming cost V 7 bases and J 5 bases, with 15 bases left between them. The CDR3 has 14 amino acids. CDR3 bases: TGCGCCAGCTGGACGGGAGAATGGACCGGGGAGCTGTTTTTT. Translated: CASWTGEWTGELFF.

This clone was counted once. This chain connects TRBV9 to TRBJ2-2, with 9 bases that match TRBD2. Trimming at V came to 3 bases and at J to 11 bases, leaving 14 bases not matched to a gene. The CDR3 has 16 amino acids. The V gene's germline CDR1 is SGDLS and CDR2 YYNGEE. CDR3 nucleotide sequence: TGTGCCAGCAGCGCCGGGACTAGCCGGTTCTTGGGAGAGCTGTTTTTT. This translates into CASSAGTSRFLGELFF.

This chain uses TRBV25-1 with TRBJ2-6; tentatively, D is TRBD2 (6 bases). The length of the CDR3 is 16 residues. Trimming stripped 4 bases from V and 2 bases from J, with 12 bases between. Germline CDR1 reads MGHDK; CDR2 reads SYGVNS. The DNA of the CDR3 is TGTGCCAGCAGTGTCCCACGGGAGACTGGGGCCAACGTCCTGACTTTC. Protein sequence: CASSVPRETGANVLTF.

The chain carries TRBV28 and TRBJ1-2; 8 nucleotides line up with TRBD1. V dropped 2 bases and J dropped 4; count of bases not matched to a gene: 3. Germline V gene lookup returns CDR1 MDHEN and CDR2 SYDVKM. This CDR3 spans 14 amino acids. The CDR3 DNA follows: TGTGCCAGCAGTTTACAGGGGGCAGGCTATGGCTACACCTTC. This codes for CASSLQGAGYGYTF.

The rearrangement uses TRBV29-1 and TRBJ1-2; 8 bases align to TRBD1. The germline gives CDR1 SQVTM, CDR2 ANQGSEA. The length of the CDR3 is 14 residues. The V gene end was trimmed by 3 bases and the J gene end by 5 bases; junction bases not matched to a gene: 8. The CDR3 protein is CSVELQGALYGYTF. In DNA form, the CDR3 reads TGCAGCGTTGAGTTGCAGGGGGCGCTTTATGGCTACACCTTC.

This chain links TRBV9 with TRBJ2-7, with 8 nucleotides matching TRBD1. Germline lookup yields CDR1 SGDLS and CDR2 YYNGEE. The CDR3 consists of 13 residues. V gave up 4 bases and J gave up 5 bases; unmatched junction bases: 5. DNA of the CDR3: TGTGCCAGCAGCCTAAAGGACAGGGACGAGCAGTACTTC. Translation: CASSLKDRDEQYF.

V gene TRBV15 combines with J gene TRBJ1-1; 7 bases align to TRBD1. CDR3 size: 14 residues. Losses at the gene ends were 3 bases for V and 5 bases for J; bases not matched to a gene: 6. The germline CDR1 and CDR2 sequences are LNHNV and YYDKDF (reference sequence). DNA for the CDR3: TGTGCCACCAGCAGTAGGGGGCCGGGGACTGAAGCTTTCTTT. Translation: CATSSRGPGTEAFF.

The chain combines TRBV5-1 with TRBJ2-1; 9 positions agree with TRBD2. V shed 0 bases, J shed 8 bases, and the junction held 9 bases outside the gene matches. The V gene's germline CDR1 is SGHRS and CDR2 YFSETQ. This CDR3 contains 16 residues. This CDR3 reads CASSLAPGTSIHEQFF. CDR3 in DNA: TGCGCCAGCAGCTTGGCCCCCGGGACTAGCATCCATGAGCAGTTCTTC. The variable domain in full, completed from reference TRBV5-1 and TRBJ2-1, reads KAGVTQTPRYLIKTRGQQVTLSCSPISGHRSVSWYQQTPGQGLQFLFEYFSETQRNKGNFPGRFSGRQFSNSRSEMNVSTLELGDSALYLCASSLAPGTSIHEQFFGPGTRLTVL.

The CDR3 coding sequence is TGTGCCAGCAGCCCCCCGGGACAGGGCAATCAGCCCCAGCATTTT. Protein: CASSPPGQGNQPQHF. The J gene is TRBJ1-5, the V gene TRBV7-9, with 8 bases aligning to TRBD1. Trimming cost V 5 bases and J 2 bases; bases outside gene matches: 5. Germline V gives CDR1 SEHNR, CDR2 FQNEAQ (reference sequence). This CDR3 contains 15 residues.

The chain carries TRBV6-1 and TRBJ2-7; 9 bases are shared with TRBD2. This CDR3 has 14 residues. J gave up 5 bases and V 7 bases, and 9 bases lay outside the gene matches. CDR1 is MNHNS and CDR2 is SASEGT in the germline V gene. DNA of the CDR3: TGTGCCAGCATCGAGGGCGGGAGGGCCGACGAGCAGTACTTC. It specifies CASIEGGRADEQYF.

The chain employs TRBV19 and TRBJ2-2; 8 bases match TRBD1. V was pared by 1 base and J by 5 bases, with 6 bases of the junction left unmatched. Germline V gene lookup returns CDR1 LNHDA and CDR2 SQIVND (reference sequence). This CDR3 is 16 amino acids long. The chain's CDR3 is CASSIGTRQGTGELFF. The CDR3 coding sequence is TGTGCCAGTAGTATAGGGACGAGACAGGGGACCGGGGAGCTGTTTTTT.

The chain recombines TRBV11-3 with TRBJ2-4; maybe TRBD1 (5 bases). CDR1 and CDR2 (germline): SGHNT, YENEEA. Trimming took 1 base from V and 6 from J, leaving 7 bases between them. This CDR3 is built from 13 residues. The CDR3 DNA reads as TGTGCCAGCAGCTTAGGCCAGGGAAACATTCAGTACTTC. Residues: CASSLGQGNIQYF.

The chain has TRBV6-5 and TRBJ1-2; 10 nucleotides agree with TRBD1. The CDR3 consists of 16 residues. V lost 4 bases, J lost 8 bases, and 13 bases stayed unmatched. Germline CDR1 is MNHEY and CDR2 is SVGAGI. This chain's CDR3 is CASSFLRETGGGGYTF. The CDR3 bases are TGTGCCAGCAGTTTCCTCAGGGAGACAGGGGGCGGCGGCTACACCTTC.

The chain uses TRBV19 and TRBJ2-3, with 10 bases that match TRBD1. Germline V gives CDR1 LNHDA, CDR2 SQIVND (reference sequence). The CDR3 runs 16 residues. After removal of 5 bases from V and 9 bases from J, the junction contained 14 bases not matched to a gene. The chain's CDR3 is CASSAAIGQGGETQYF. In nucleotides, the CDR3 is TGTGCCAGTAGTGCCGCGATTGGACAGGGGGGTGAGACGCAGTATTTT.

In its sample, this clone was seen once. The chain uses TRBV2 and TRBJ1-6; tentative D call: TRBD1 (5 bases). V lost 7 bases, J lost 7 bases, and 11 bases lay in between. The CDR3 extends over 13 amino acids. The V gene's germline CDR1 is SNHLY and CDR2 FYNNEI. Here the CDR3 DNA reads TGTGCCAGCACCAAGAACAGGAATTCACCCCTCCACTTT. It translates to CASTKNRNSPLHF.

This sequence joins TRBV5-6 and TRBJ2-2; TRBD1 matches at 8 bases. The CDR3 consists of 15 residues. The junction had 6 bases not matched to a gene; V was cut back by 4 bases and J by 4 bases. Germline assignment: CDR1 SGHDT and CDR2 YYEEEE. The CDR3: CASSLQGAGTGELFF. CDR3 in DNA: TGTGCCAGCAGCCTGCAGGGGGCGGGCACCGGGGAGCTGTTTTTT.

The chain carries TRBV27 and TRBJ2-6; 9 nucleotides match TRBD1. The CDR3 is 17 residues long. Trimming took 10 bases from V and 1 from J; bases not matched to a gene: 11. Per the germline V gene, CDR1 is MNHEY and CDR2 is SMNVEV (reference sequence). This CDR3 is CATSQGALLSGANVLTF. The CDR3 region has the DNA TGTGCCACCTCACAGGGGGCCCTCCTTTCTGGGGCCAACGTCCTGACTTTC.

This rearrangement joins TRBV5-1 to TRBJ2-3, with 10 bases lining up with TRBD2. Germline V CDR1 and CDR2: SGHRS, YFSETQ. The CDR3 runs 14 residues. V was pared by 4 bases and J by 6 bases, with 5 bases of the junction left unmatched. CDR3 sequence reads: CASSIGLAEDTQYF. The CDR3 DNA is TGCGCCAGCAGCATCGGACTAGCGGAGGATACGCAGTATTTT.

The gene calls are TRBV29-1 and TRBJ1-1; TRBD1 might be the D (6 bases). The CDR3 runs to 14 residues. CDR1 is SQVTM, CDR2 ANQGSEA, per germline. Trimming pared 5 bases from V and 1 base from J, leaving 14 bases between. In nucleotides, the CDR3 is TGCAGCGTTAGCAAAACAGGGCGGAACACTGAAGCTTTCTTT. Its translation is CSVSKTGRNTEAFF.

This rearrangement joins TRBV29-1 to TRBJ1-1, with a possible D match to TRBD1 (6 bases). Trimming removed 4 bases at V and 7 bases at J, with 13 bases between. The CDR3 contains 12 residues. Germline V gene data show CDR1 as SQVTM and CDR2 as ANQGSEA. In DNA, the CDR3 is TGCAGCGTTGCGAGACAGGCGGGTGAAGCTTTCTTT. This gives the protein CSVARQAGEAFF.

V is TRBV28 and J is TRBJ2-2; D is unclear. Germline V lookup: CDR1 MDHEN, CDR2 SYDVKM. Trimming left V 10 bases short and J 6 bases short, with 12 bases between. This CDR3 has 12 amino acids. As DNA, the CDR3 is TGTGCCACCACCCCCGGGTCCGGGGAGCTGTTTTTT. It codes for CATTPGSGELFF.

This rearrangement joins TRBV7-3 to TRBJ1-4; 7 bases match TRBD1. V was clipped by 5 bases and J by 7 bases; unmatched bases: 13. Looked up from germline, CDR1 is SGHTA and CDR2 is FQGTGA. The CDR3 spans 16 residues. The CDR3 here is CASSATQGSVREKLFF. The CDR3 DNA follows: TGTGCCAGCAGCGCCACACAGGGGTCAGTCCGTGAAAAACTGTTTTTT.

The rearrangement links TRBV5-1 to TRBJ1-1; 7 bases map to TRBD1. CDR3 size: 16 residues. The V gene's germline CDR1 is SGHRS and CDR2 YFSETQ. V dropped 3 bases and J dropped 5; count of bases not matched to a gene: 13. In nucleotides, the CDR3 is TGCGCCAGCAGCTCGACGAGTGTGGGGGACAGAACTGAAGCTTTCTTT. Protein product: CASSSTSVGDRTEAFF.